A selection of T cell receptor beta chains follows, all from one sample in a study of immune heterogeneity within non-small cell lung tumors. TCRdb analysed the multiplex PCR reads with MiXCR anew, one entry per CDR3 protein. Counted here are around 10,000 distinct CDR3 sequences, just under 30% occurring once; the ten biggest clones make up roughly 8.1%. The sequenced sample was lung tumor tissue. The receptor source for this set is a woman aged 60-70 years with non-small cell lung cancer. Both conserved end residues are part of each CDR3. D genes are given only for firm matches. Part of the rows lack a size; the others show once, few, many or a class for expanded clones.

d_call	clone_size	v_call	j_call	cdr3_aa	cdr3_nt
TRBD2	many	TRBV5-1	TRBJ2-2	CASSSASGRAFDTGELFF	TGCGCCAGCAGCAGTGCCAGCGGGAGGGCCTTCGACACCGGGGAGCTGTTTTTT
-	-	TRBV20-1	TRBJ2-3	CSVALTDTQYF	TGCAGTGTAGCCCTTACAGATACGCAGTATTTT
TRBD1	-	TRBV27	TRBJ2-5	CASSRRDSQETQYF	TGTGCCAGCAGTCGAAGGGACAGCCAAGAGACCCAGTACTTC
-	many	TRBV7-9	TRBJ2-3	CASARDTQYF	TGTGCCAGCGCGAGAGATACGCAGTATTTT
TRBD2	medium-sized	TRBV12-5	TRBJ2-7	CASGLGSGRALYEQYF	TGTGCTAGTGGTTTGGGTAGCGGGAGGGCCCTCTACGAGCAGTACTTC
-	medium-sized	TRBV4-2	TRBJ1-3	CASSQEEYAGNTIYF	TGTGCCAGCAGCCAAGAGGAGTATGCTGGAAACACCATATATTTT
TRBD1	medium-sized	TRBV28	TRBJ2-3	CASSFGQGGTDTQYF	TGTGCCAGCAGTTTCGGACAGGGAGGCACAGATACGCAGTATTTT
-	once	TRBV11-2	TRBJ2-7	CASSFLNGLNEQYF	TGTGCCAGCAGCTTCCTGAATGGATTGAACGAGCAGTACTTC
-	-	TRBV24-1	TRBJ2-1	CATSDRDNEQFF	TGTGCCACCAGTGACAGGGACAATGAGCAGTTCTTC
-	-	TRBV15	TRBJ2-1	CATSRHQENEQFF	TGTGCCACCAGCAGACATCAAGAGAATGAGCAGTTCTTC
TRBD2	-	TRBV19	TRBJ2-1	CGSSIVAGGHNEQFF	TGTGGCAGTAGTATAGTAGCGGGGGGCCACAATGAGCAGTTCTTC
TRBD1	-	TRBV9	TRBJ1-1	CASTGQGVYTEVFF	TGTGCCAGCACAGGACAGGGGGTTTATACTGAAGTTTTCTTT